Listed below are T cell receptor beta chains from one sample, sequenced in a study of a mutant IDH1 vaccine in newly diagnosed glioma. Here immunoSEQ multiplex PCR was the method, and the copy in TCRdb shows in-frame clones only, minus some. The sample includes roughly 51,000 clones, 80% to 85% of them seen just once. These receptors' antigens are unknown. Sequencing used PBMCs, obtained from a glioma patient whose treatment included an IDH1 peptide vaccine. The receptors originated from a woman between 35 and 50 years old with glioma. Some clones in this sample may be carry-over from other donors' samples. Both conserved end residues are part of each CDR3.

J gene,V gene,CDR3 protein
TRBJ2-7,TRBV5-1,CASSLAGLGLGEQYF
TRBJ1-2,TRBV27,CASRHLPEGAQNYGYTF
TRBJ2-3,TRBV15,CATSRSRDRGTGDTQYF
TRBJ1-5,TRBV29-1,CSVARYSNQPQHF
TRBJ1-5,TRBV30,CAWSLGEQQPQHF
TRBJ1-2,TRBV5-6,CASSTGQGAGGYTF
TRBJ2-5,TRBV5-4,CASSSNQETQYF
TRBJ2-3,TRBV6-6,CASRTRDRGSDTQYF
TRBJ2-7,TRBV7-6,CASSFRESQQYF
TRBJ1-6,TRBV19,CASRETVSNNSPLHF
TRBJ2-7,TRBV19,CASSSRDYRYEQYF
TRBJ1-3,TRBV28,CASSLNTPGNTIYF
TRBJ1-5,TRBV18,CASSPGTDQPQHF
TRBJ2-1,TRBV25-1,CASSEKDEQFF
TRBJ1-6,TRBV7-2,CASSVSYNSPLHF
TRBJ1-5,TRBV2,CASSYREGSNQPQHF
TRBJ2-6,TRBV18,CASSPVSASASGANVLTF
TRBJ2-5,TRBV7-9,CASSPLHPGLPKETQYF
TRBJ2-1,TRBV29-1,CSVEGPSGGPRFPHEQFF
TRBJ2-1,TRBV6-1,CASSEAAYNEQFF
TRBJ2-7,TRBV5-1,CATGAGLGYEQYF
TRBJ1-5,TRBV19,CASSIPRTGRNQPQHF
TRBJ1-3,TRBV19,CASSIVRWTSGNTIYF
TRBJ2-5,TRBV5-6,CASSWIGTGGRETQYF
TRBJ1-1,TRBV19,CASSAADLNTEAFF